This TCR beta chain was profiled in a study of blood T cell repertoires in COVID-19. Study in general: Samples came from the United States, Italy and Spain, spanning acute and convalescent COVID-19. Sample material is recorded as cDNA or gDNA derived from T cells, B-cell-depleted T cells, or PBMCs.

Authors' processing steps: Estimation of nucleated cell counts was performed using reference gene primer amplification. Here immunoSEQ multiplex PCR was the method, and the copy in TCRdb shows in-frame clones only, minus some. V and J calls and clone size follow that table, whereas D and trimming were derived from the DNA. This sample has around 68,000 clones, with approximately 82% found just once. This clonotype originated in a man at least 80 years old with active COVID-19. The sample taken for sequencing was peripheral blood.

The CDR3 DNA sequence: TGCGCCAGCAGTCGGACAGAGCACGCGGGGGGGTATGGCTACACCTTC. Encoded protein: CASSRTEHAGGYGYTF. The chain combines TRBV10-1 with TRBJ1-2; a weak D match, TRBD1 (6 bases). Germline loops: CDR1 WNHNN, CDR2 SYGVQD (reference sequence). This CDR3 is built from 16 residues. V was shortened by 5 bases and J by 5 bases, with 21 bases between the two germline ends.